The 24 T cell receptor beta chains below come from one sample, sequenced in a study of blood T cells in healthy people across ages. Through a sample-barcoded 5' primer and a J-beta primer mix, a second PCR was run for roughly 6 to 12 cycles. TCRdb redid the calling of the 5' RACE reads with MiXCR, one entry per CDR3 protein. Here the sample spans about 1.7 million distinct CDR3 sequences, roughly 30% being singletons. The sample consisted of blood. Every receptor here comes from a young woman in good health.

The CDR3 spells CASSLVGAGTYRETQYF. The CDR3 DNA is TGTGCCAGCAGCTTAGTTGGGGCAGGGACCTACCGGGAGACCCAGTACTTC. The V gene is TRBV11-2, the J gene TRBJ2-5; D might be TRBD1 or TRBD2, each matching 5 bases. Looked up from germline, CDR1 is SGHAT and CDR2 is FQNNGV. Trimming stripped 1 base from V and 5 bases from J, with 20 bases between. CDR3 length: 17 amino acids. The variable domain in full, completed from reference TRBV11-2 and TRBJ2-5, reads EAGVAQSPRYKIIEKRQSVAFWCNPISGHATLYWYQQILGQGPKLLIQFQNNGVVDDSQLPKDRFSAERLKGVDSTLKIQPAKLEDSAVYLCASSLVGAGTYRETQYFGPGTRLLVL.

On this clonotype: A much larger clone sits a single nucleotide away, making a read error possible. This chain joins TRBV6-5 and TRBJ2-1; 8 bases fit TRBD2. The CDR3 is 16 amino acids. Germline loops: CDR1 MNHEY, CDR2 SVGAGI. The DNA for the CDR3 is TGTGCCAGCAGTTACCTAGCGGGTAACTCCCACAATGAGCAGTTCTTC. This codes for CASSYLAGNSHNEQFF.

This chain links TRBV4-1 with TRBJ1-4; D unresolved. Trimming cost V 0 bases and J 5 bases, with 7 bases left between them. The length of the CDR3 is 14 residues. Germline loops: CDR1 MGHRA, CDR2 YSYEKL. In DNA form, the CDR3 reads TGCGCCAGCAGCCAAGATTACAGAAATGAAAAACTGTTTTTT. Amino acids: CASSQDYRNEKLFF.

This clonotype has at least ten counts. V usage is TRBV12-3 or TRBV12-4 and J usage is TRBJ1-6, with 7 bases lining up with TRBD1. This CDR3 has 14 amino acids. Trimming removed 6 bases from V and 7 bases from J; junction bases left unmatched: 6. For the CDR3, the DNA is TGTGCCAGCAGCCTTGGGACAGAAAATTCACCCCTCCACTTT. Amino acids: CASSLGTENSPLHF.

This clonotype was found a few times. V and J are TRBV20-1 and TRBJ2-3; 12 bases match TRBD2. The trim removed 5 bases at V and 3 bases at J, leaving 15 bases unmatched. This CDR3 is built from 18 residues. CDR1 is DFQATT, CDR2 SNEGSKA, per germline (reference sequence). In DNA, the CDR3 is TGCAGTGCTTCCTCGTACAAAAATCTAGCGGGGGGGACAGATACGCAGTATTTT. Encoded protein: CSASSYKNLAGGTDTQYF.

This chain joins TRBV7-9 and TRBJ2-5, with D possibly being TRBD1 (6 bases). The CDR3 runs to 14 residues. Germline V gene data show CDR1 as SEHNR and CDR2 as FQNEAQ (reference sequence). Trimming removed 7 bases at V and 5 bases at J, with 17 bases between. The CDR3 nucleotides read TGTGCCAGCAACTCACCACAGGGAGAGGAGACCCAGTACTTC. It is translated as CASNSPQGEETQYF.

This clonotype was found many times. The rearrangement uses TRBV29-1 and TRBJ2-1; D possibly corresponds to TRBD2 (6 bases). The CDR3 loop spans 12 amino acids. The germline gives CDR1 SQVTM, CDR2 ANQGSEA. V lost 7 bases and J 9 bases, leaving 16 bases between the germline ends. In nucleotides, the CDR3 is TGCAGCGCGGGAGCCCCTCAGGGTGAGCAGTTCTTC. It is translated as CSAGAPQGEQFF.

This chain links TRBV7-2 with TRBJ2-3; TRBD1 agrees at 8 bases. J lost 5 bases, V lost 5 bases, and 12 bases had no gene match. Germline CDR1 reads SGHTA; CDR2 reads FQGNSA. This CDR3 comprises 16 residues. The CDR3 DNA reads TGTGCCAGCAGCCCCGACAGGGGCCACCAAGGAGATACGCAGTATTTT. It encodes CASSPDRGHQGDTQYF. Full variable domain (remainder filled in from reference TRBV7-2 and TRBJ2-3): GAGVSQSPSNKVTEKGKDVELRCDPISGHTALYWYRQSLGQGLEFLIYFQGNSAPDKSGLPSDRFSAERTGGSVSTLTIQRTQQEDSAVYLCASSPDRGHQGDTQYFGPGTRLTVL.

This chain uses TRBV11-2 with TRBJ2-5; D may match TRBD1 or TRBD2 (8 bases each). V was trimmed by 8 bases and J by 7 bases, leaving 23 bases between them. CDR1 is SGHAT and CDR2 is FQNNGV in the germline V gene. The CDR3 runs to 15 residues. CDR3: CASGSSGQGAGTQYF. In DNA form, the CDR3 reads TGTGCCAGCGGCTCTAGCGGGCAGGGGGCAGGGACCCAGTACTTC.

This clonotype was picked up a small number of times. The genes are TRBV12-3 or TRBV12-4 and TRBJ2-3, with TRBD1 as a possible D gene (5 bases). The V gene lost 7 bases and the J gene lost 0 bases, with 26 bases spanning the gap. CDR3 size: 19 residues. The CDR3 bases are TGTGCCAGCACCCCTCAGATGGGGCGATCTAGAAGTAGCACAGATACGCAGTATTTT. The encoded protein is CASTPQMGRSRSSTDTQYF.

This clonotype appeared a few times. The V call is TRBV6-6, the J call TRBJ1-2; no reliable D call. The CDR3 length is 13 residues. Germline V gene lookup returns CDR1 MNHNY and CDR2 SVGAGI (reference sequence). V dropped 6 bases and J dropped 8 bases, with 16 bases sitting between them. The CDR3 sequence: CASSPDWSEGYTF. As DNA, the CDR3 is TGTGCCAGCAGCCCAGACTGGAGTGAGGGCTACACCTTC.

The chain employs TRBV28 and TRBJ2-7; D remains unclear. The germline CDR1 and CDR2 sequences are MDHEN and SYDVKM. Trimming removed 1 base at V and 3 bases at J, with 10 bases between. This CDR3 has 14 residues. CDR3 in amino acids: CASSLSIPNYEQYF. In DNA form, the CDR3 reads TGTGCCAGCAGTTTATCAATACCGAACTACGAGCAGTACTTC.

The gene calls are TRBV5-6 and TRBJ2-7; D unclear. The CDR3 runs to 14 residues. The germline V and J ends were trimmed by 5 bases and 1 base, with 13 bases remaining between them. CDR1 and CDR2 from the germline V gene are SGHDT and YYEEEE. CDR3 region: CASSAVEISYEQYF. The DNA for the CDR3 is TGTGCCAGCAGTGCTGTGGAAATTTCCTACGAGCAGTACTTC. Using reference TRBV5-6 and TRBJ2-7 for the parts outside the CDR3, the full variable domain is DAGVTQSPTHLIKTRGQQVTLRCSPKSGHDTVSWYQQALGQGPQFIFQYYEEEERQRGNFPDRFSGHQFPNYSSELNVNALLLGDSALYLCASSAVEISYEQYFGPGTRLTVT.

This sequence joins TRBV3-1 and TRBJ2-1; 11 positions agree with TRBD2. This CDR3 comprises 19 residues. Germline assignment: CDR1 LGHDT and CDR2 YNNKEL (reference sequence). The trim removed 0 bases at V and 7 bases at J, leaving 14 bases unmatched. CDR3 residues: CASSQDTYTSGGLGNEQFF. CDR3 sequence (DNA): TGTGCCAGCAGCCAAGATACGTACACTAGCGGGGGTTTGGGGAATGAGCAGTTCTTC.

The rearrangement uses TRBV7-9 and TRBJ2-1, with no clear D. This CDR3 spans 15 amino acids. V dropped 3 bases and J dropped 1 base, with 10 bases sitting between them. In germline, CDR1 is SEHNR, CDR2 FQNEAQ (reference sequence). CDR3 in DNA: TGTGCCAGCAGCTTTACGACCAGGTCCTACAATGAGCAGTTCTTC. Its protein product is CASSFTTRSYNEQFF.

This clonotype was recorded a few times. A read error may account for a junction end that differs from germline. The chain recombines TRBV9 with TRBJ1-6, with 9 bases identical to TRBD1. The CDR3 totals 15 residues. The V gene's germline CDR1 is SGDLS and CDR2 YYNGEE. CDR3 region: CAGSSEPDRGSPLHF. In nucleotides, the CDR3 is TGTGCCGGCAGCTCAGAACCGGACAGGGGTTCACCCCTCCACTTT.

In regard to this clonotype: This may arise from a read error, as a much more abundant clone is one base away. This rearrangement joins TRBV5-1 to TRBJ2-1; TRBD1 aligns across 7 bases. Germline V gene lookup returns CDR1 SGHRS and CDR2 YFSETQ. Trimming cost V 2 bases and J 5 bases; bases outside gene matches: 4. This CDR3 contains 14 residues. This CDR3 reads CASSFTGQDNEQFF. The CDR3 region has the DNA TGCGCCAGCAGCTTCACCGGACAGGACAATGAGCAGTTCTTC. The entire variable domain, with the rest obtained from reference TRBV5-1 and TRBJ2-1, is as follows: KAGVTQTPRYLIKTRGQQVTLSCSPISGHRSVSWYQQTPGQGLQFLFEYFSETQRNKGNFPGRFSGRQFSNSRSEMNVSTLELGDSALYLCASSFTGQDNEQFFGPGTRLTVL.

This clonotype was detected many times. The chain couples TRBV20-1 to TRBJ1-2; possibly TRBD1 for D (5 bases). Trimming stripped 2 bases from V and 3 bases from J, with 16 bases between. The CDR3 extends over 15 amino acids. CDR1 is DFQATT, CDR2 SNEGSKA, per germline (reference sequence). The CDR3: CSARPPGFSDYGYTF. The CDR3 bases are TGCAGTGCTAGACCTCCAGGGTTTAGCGACTATGGCTACACCTTC.

The CDR3 bases are TGTGCCAGCAGTTTAAGTTCCGGGTTCCAGTTCTTC. Its translation is CASSLSSGFQFF. This chain joins TRBV28 and TRBJ2-1; D remains ambiguous. V dropped 2 bases and J dropped 13 bases, with 12 bases sitting between them. Germline CDR1 reads MDHEN; CDR2 reads SYDVKM. The CDR3 is 12 residues long.

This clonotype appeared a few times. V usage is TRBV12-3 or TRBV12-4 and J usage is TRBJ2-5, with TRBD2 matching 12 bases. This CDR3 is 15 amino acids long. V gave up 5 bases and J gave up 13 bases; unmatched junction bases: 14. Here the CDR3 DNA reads TGTGCCAGCAGTACTACGGGACTAGCGGGCCTAACGGGGTACTTC. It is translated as CASSTTGLAGLTGYF.

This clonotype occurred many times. As DNA, the CDR3 is TGTGCCAGCAGTTTATCTGCGGGGGTCGATTTGCAGTTCTTC. This sequence encodes CASSLSAGVDLQFF. V gene TRBV27 combines with J gene TRBJ2-1, with 7 bases fitting TRBD2. This CDR3 comprises 14 residues. Germline CDR1 is MNHEY and CDR2 is SMNVEV (reference sequence). V lost 0 bases to trimming and J lost 12 bases; unmatched junction nucleotides: 8.

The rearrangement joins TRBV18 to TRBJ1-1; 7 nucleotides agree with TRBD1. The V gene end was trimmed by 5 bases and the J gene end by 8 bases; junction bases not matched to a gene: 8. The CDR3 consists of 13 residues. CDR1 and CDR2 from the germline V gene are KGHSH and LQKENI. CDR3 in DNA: TGTGCCAGCTCATCCACGTCGGGACAGGAAGCTTTCTTT. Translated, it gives CASSSTSGQEAFF.

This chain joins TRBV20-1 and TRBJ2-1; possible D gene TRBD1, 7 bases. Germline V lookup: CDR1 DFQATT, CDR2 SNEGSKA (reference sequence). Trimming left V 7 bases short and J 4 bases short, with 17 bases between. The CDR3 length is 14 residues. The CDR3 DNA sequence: TGCAGTGTGACGGGAGAGGGGGCGTACAATGAGCAGTTCTTC. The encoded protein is CSVTGEGAYNEQFF.

The CDR3 bases are TGTGCCAGCAGTGAATTTGGGAATGAGCAGTACTTC. It encodes CASSEFGNEQYF. The chain links TRBV25-1 to TRBJ2-4; no definite D call. Germline CDR1 is MGHDK and CDR2 is SYGVNS. The CDR3 is 12 amino acids. V was trimmed by 1 base and J by 13 bases, leaving 11 bases between them.